This T cell receptor (beta chain) appears in the sequencing data of a study of control samples from healthy donors and cancer patients. V was pared by 3 bases and J by 2 bases, with 17 bases between. The CDR3 has 16 residues. CDR1 and CDR2 (germline): SGDLS, YYNGEE. Generated by immunoSEQ multiplex PCR, the TCRdb table keeps only in-frame clones and is missing some. Of about 51,000 clones in the sample, roughly nine tenths were seen once. The chain has TRBV9 and TRBJ1-1; D remains unclear. The TCR was taken from a man aged 40-50 years with colorectal cancer. The sample was PBMCs. As DNA, the CDR3 is TGTGCCAGCAGCGCCCACCATCCTGACCTAAACACTGAAGCTTTCTTT. The encoded protein is CASSAHHPDLNTEAFF.